The 25 T cell receptor beta chains below all came from one sample that was sequenced in a study of T cell responses to AZD1222 COVID-19 vaccine. Clones were sequenced by immunoSEQ multiplex PCR, and TCRdb holds only the in-frame ones, with some missing. The data hold approximately 50,000 clones, with roughly 80% observed a single time. Material: peripheral blood, obtained on day 0 of AZD1222 vaccination. These receptors all stem from an adult in good health.

This clone was counted only a few times. This chain links TRBV19 with TRBJ2-1; no definite D call. Trimming left V 2 bases short and J 0 bases short, with 11 bases between. Germline CDR1 and CDR2: LNHDA and SQIVND (reference sequence). This CDR3 is 16 amino acids long. CDR3 sequence: CASSIFGTSSYNEQFF. Here the CDR3 DNA reads TGTGCCAGTAGTATATTCGGCACGAGCTCCTACAATGAGCAGTTCTTC.

This clone came up a few times. Other DNA sequences in this specimen translate into the identical CDR3. This chain links TRBV11-3 with TRBJ2-2, with D unresolved. The ends were cut back, 6 bases at V and 6 bases at J, with 14 bases in the middle. The germline gives CDR1 SGHNT, CDR2 YENEEA. The CDR3 is made up of 14 amino acids. The CDR3 spells CASSSRAASGELFF. The CDR3 nucleotides read TGTGCCAGCAGTTCTCGGGCGGCCTCCGGGGAGCTGTTTTTT.

The chain carries TRBV28 and TRBJ1-2; 7 bases fit TRBD1. V lost 5 bases and J lost 8; bases outside the gene matches: 8. The germline CDR1 and CDR2 sequences are MDHEN and SYDVKM. The CDR3 runs to 13 residues. CDR3 region: CASSPDRVQGYTF. CDR3 DNA sequence: TGTGCCAGCAGTCCCGACAGGGTGCAGGGCTACACCTTC.

The chain has TRBV28 and TRBJ1-5, with D tentatively TRBD1 (5 bases). CDR1 is MDHEN and CDR2 is SYDVKM in the germline V gene. The CDR3 contains 14 residues. Trimming cost V 6 bases and J 7 bases, with 16 bases left between them. In nucleotides, the CDR3 is TGTGCCAGCAGACCTACCTCCGGGGCCCAGCCCCAGCATTTT. The encoded protein is CASRPTSGAQPQHF. The whole variable domain, remainder taken from reference TRBV28 and TRBJ1-5, is DVKVTQSSRYLVKRTGEKVFLECVQDMDHENMFWYRQDPGLGLRLIYFSYDVKMKEKGDIPEGYSVSREKKERFSLILESASTNQTSMYLCASRPTSGAQPQHFGDGTRLSIL.

This chain connects TRBV5-4 to TRBJ1-6; no reliable D call. The V and J ends lost 7 bases and 0 bases respectively, with 17 bases between them. The germline gives CDR1 SGHNT, CDR2 YYREEE (reference sequence). The CDR3 has 17 amino acids. In DNA form, the CDR3 reads TGTGCCAGCTCATATTTCGGCGGGAGCTCCTATAATTCACCCCTCCACTTT. The encoded protein is CASSYFGGSSYNSPLHF.

The rearrangement uses TRBV4-1 and TRBJ1-2; tentative D call: TRBD1 (6 bases). Germline V gene data show CDR1 as MGHRA and CDR2 as YSYEKL. V gave up 3 bases and J gave up 7 bases, with 9 bases separating them. The CDR3 runs to 12 residues. CDR3: CASSHWDTGYTF. The CDR3 DNA sequence: TGCGCCAGCAGCCACTGGGACACTGGCTACACCTTC.

The V gene is TRBV18, the J gene TRBJ1-1; a possible D gene is TRBD1 (5 bases). Trimming removed 1 base at V and 1 base at J, with 10 bases between. In germline, CDR1 is KGHSH, CDR2 LQKENI. The CDR3 is 15 amino acids. Here the CDR3 DNA reads TGTGCCAGCTCACCACGGGGGTTAAAGAACACTGAAGCTTTCTTT. It encodes CASSPRGLKNTEAFF.

The chain carries TRBV5-1 and TRBJ2-5, with 13 positions matching TRBD2. After removal of 3 bases from V and 5 bases from J, the junction contained 1 base not matched to a gene. The CDR3 runs to 14 residues. Germline CDR1 and CDR2: SGHRS and YFSETQ. The CDR3 DNA follows: TGCGCCAGCAGCTCGGGACTAGCGGGGGAGACCCAGTACTTC. Its translation: CASSSGLAGETQYF.

This clone was seen more than once but under ten times. The V and J genes are TRBV11-2 and TRBJ2-5; 13 bases match TRBD2. Unmatched junction bases numbered 6, after V lost 1 base and J lost 4 bases. Germline CDR1 and CDR2: SGHAT and FQNNGV. This CDR3 contains 17 residues. The CDR3 DNA follows: TGTGCCAGCAGCTTAGGGGGACTAGCGGGATCATCAGAGACCCAGTACTTC. This gives the protein CASSLGGLAGSSETQYF.

This chain uses TRBV2 with TRBJ2-2; D is unresolved. V was trimmed by 3 bases and J by 0 bases, leaving 5 bases between them. The CDR3 consists of 14 residues. Germline CDR1 SNHLY, CDR2 FYNNEI. CDR3 protein: CASSDSSNTGELFF. The CDR3, as DNA: TGTGCCAGCAGTGATAGTTCGAACACCGGGGAGCTGTTTTTT.

This clone has only a few counts. The rearrangement uses TRBV2 and TRBJ2-3, with 11 bases that match TRBD2. Trimming took 11 bases from V and 4 from J; bases not matched to a gene: 20. CDR1 is SNHLY and CDR2 is FYNNEI in the germline V gene. CDR3 length: 18 residues. The CDR3 protein is CADRGISGRAGIPDTQYF. CDR3 DNA sequence: TGTGCCGACCGGGGGATTAGCGGGAGGGCAGGGATCCCAGATACGCAGTATTTT.

The sample holds a few counts of this clone. The rearrangement uses TRBV5-4 and TRBJ1-2; D may be TRBD1 (6 bases). CDR3 length: 13 residues. V dropped 3 bases and J dropped 5 bases, with 11 bases sitting between them. Germline V lookup: CDR1 SGHNT, CDR2 YYREEE (reference sequence). The CDR3: CASSSRTDYGYTF. The CDR3 DNA reads TGTGCCAGCAGCTCCCGGACAGATTATGGCTACACCTTC.

V gene TRBV6-5 combines with J gene TRBJ1-5; D unclear. V was pared by 4 bases and J by 7 bases, with 14 bases between. CDR1 MNHEY and CDR2 SVGAGI come from the germline V gene. This CDR3 is 14 amino acids long. The CDR3 reads CASSSVGVRQPQHF. The CDR3 DNA reads TGTGCCAGCAGTTCCGTTGGGGTTCGGCAGCCCCAGCATTTT.

This clone was detected only once. The chain joins TRBV19 to TRBJ1-5, with 8 bases fitting TRBD1. J gave up 7 bases and V 8 bases, and 10 bases lay outside the gene matches. The CDR3 extends over 14 amino acids. The V gene's germline CDR1 is LNHDA and CDR2 SQIVND (reference sequence). The CDR3 loop is CASSGTGEGQPQHF. CDR3 nucleotide sequence: TGTGCCAGTTCCGGGACAGGAGAGGGACAGCCCCAGCATTTT.

This chain connects TRBV3-1 (or the pseudogene TRBV3-2) to TRBJ2-5, with 11 bases fitting TRBD2. CDR3 size: 14 residues. CDR1 and CDR2 from the germline V gene are LGHDT and YNNKEL (reference sequence). V dropped 6 bases and J dropped 4; count of bases not matched to a gene: 4. The CDR3 region is CASSRLAGGETQYF. The CDR3 DNA reads TGTGCCAGCAGTCGGCTAGCGGGAGGAGAGACCCAGTACTTC.

This chain joins TRBV6-5 and TRBJ2-7; 9 positions match TRBD2. The CDR3 length is 15 residues. In germline, CDR1 is MNHEY, CDR2 SVGAGI. The J segment lost 6 bases and the V segment lost 2 bases, leaving 8 bases of the junction unmatched. The CDR3 spells CASSYGGGRVGEQYF. The CDR3 DNA sequence: TGTGCCAGCAGTTACGGGGGCGGGAGGGTTGGCGAGCAGTACTTC.

J is TRBJ1-5 and V is TRBV5-1; the D is unclear. Trimming pared 4 bases from V and 2 bases from J, leaving 10 bases between. The CDR3 sequence is 14 residues long. CDR1 is SGHRS and CDR2 is YFSETQ in the germline V gene. CDR3 DNA sequence: TGCGCCAGCAGCCCAGACACCCGCAATCAGCCCCAGCATTTT. It translates to CASSPDTRNQPQHF.

The CDR3 here is CASSVSENTIYF. The CDR3 DNA follows: TGTGCCAGCAGTGTGTCCGAAAACACCATATATTTT. The chain joins TRBV2 to TRBJ1-3, with D unclear. Germline V gene sequence: CDR1 SNHLY, CDR2 FYNNEI. Trimming cost V 4 bases and J 6 bases, with 7 bases left between them. This CDR3 is 12 amino acids long.

The V call is TRBV14, the J call TRBJ1-2; unclear D gene. Trimming took 4 bases from V and 8 from J, leaving 17 bases between them. Germline V CDR1 and CDR2: SGHDN, FVKESK. The CDR3 is 14 amino acids. CDR3 amino acids: CASSPHSAGNGYTF. DNA of the CDR3: TGTGCCAGCAGCCCACATTCGGCCGGGAACGGCTACACCTTC.

The genes are TRBV6-5 and TRBJ1-4; 7 nucleotides match TRBD1. Germline trimming cut 0 bases from V and 7 bases from J; bases unmatched to any gene: 5. The CDR3 loop spans 15 amino acids. The germline gives CDR1 MNHEY, CDR2 SVGAGI. In nucleotides, the CDR3 is TGTGCCAGCAGTTACTCAGTACAGGGGAGTGAAAAACTGTTTTTT. Protein: CASSYSVQGSEKLFF.

The gene calls are TRBV11-2 and TRBJ2-5; 12 bases are a match to TRBD2. Trimming took 2 bases from V and 4 from J; bases not matched to a gene: 5. Per germline, CDR1 SGHAT and CDR2 FQNNGV. The CDR3 is made up of 16 amino acids. In DNA form, the CDR3 reads TGTGCCAGCAGCTTAAGGCTAGCGGGAGGGCCAGAGACCCAGTACTTC. Amino acids: CASSLRLAGGPETQYF.

This sequence joins TRBV18 and TRBJ1-4, with D possibly matching TRBD1 (6 bases). Trimming removed 4 bases at V and 2 bases at J, with 8 bases between. CDR1 is KGHSH and CDR2 is LQKENI in the germline V gene. The CDR3 totals 14 residues. In DNA, the CDR3 is TGTGCCAGCTCACTCGACAGGACTAATGAAAAACTGTTTTTT. It codes for CASSLDRTNEKLFF.

The CDR3 DNA reads as TGTGCCAGAAGGTTACTAGGGGCCAAGAAACAGCCCCAGCATTTT. Its protein product is CARRLLGAKKQPQHF. The chain recombines TRBV5-3 with TRBJ1-5; D is possibly TRBD1 (5 bases). TRBV5-3 is placed among ORFs of uncertain function. The CDR3 spans 15 residues. V was cut by 5 bases and J by 7 bases, with 19 bases left in between.

The CDR3 bases are TGTGCCAGCAGTTCACAGGGGCTGGGCAATCAGCCCCAGCATTTT. It is translated as CASSSQGLGNQPQHF. V and J are TRBV28 and TRBJ1-5, with 7 nucleotides matching TRBD1. The CDR3 totals 15 residues. V dropped 4 bases and J dropped 2; count of bases not matched to a gene: 5. Germline values: CDR1 MDHEN, CDR2 SYDVKM.

Note on this clone: Other DNA sequences of this sample code for an identical CDR3. The J gene is TRBJ1-1, the V gene TRBV28; no reliable D call. Trimming left V 1 base short and J 6 bases short, with 6 bases between. Germline values: CDR1 MDHEN, CDR2 SYDVKM. This CDR3 is built from 12 residues. The CDR3 DNA sequence: TGTGCCAGCAGTTTATTGGGTTCTGAAGCTTTCTTT. Translated: CASSLLGSEAFF.